These 4 T cell receptor beta chains were all obtained from the same sample, sequenced in a study of response to subunit inactivated influenza vaccine. In TCRdb, the RT-PCR reads were re-called with MiXCR into one record per CDR3 protein. The sample gives approximately 500,000 distinct CDR3 sequences, around 15% of which show up once; 11% is in the top ten. Here the sequenced sample was PBMCs from blood, taken 11 to 12 days after vaccination. The receptor source for this set is a man aged 45-60 years who received an inactivated influenza vaccine.

At least ten counts were recorded for this clonotype. Germline and junction disagree at one end, which may indicate a read error. The V gene is TRBV5-1, the J gene TRBJ1-1; no clear D. The length of the CDR3 is 13 residues. Germline CDR1 SGHRS, CDR2 YFSETQ. This CDR3 reads CASSLGVNTEAFF. The CDR3 DNA reads as TGTGCCAGCAGTTTAGGCGTGAACACTGAAGCTTTCTTT.

This clonotype has just a few counts. V gene TRBV5-1 combines with J gene TRBJ2-5, with TRBD1 identical over 8 bases. Germline CDR1 SGHRS, CDR2 YFSETQ. The V gene end was trimmed by 4 bases and the J gene end by 0 bases; junction bases not matched to a gene: 11. This CDR3 is 17 amino acids long. The CDR3 nucleotides are TGCGCCAGCAGCCTACGAGGGACAGGAATTTACCAAGAGACCCAGTACTTC. Protein: CASSLRGTGIYQETQYF.

A remark on this clonotype: Mismatch with germline at one junction end may stem from a read error. This chain connects TRBV7-3 to TRBJ1-1; 7 bases are shared with TRBD1. CDR1 and CDR2 from the germline V gene are SGHTA and FQGTGA. The CDR3 has 15 residues. The CDR3 reads CSSSYQQGSFTEAFF. The CDR3 DNA follows: TGTTCCAGCAGTTATCAACAGGGGTCGTTCACTGAAGCTTTCTTT.

The chain carries TRBV20-1 and TRBJ2-4; D ambiguous. CDR3 length: 15 residues. Germline CDR1 reads DFQATT; CDR2 reads SNEGSKA (reference sequence). Trimming took 4 bases from V and 0 from J, leaving 13 bases between them. CDR3 amino acids: CSATTDQLAKNIQYF. CDR3 sequence (DNA): TGCAGTGCTACCACTGACCAATTAGCCAAAAACATTCAGTACTTC.